Listed here are 28 T cell receptor beta chains from one sample, sequenced in a study of cytomegalovirus exposure and HLA in healthy donors. Measured with immunoSEQ multiplex PCR; TCRdb has only the in-frame clones, and not every one. Here the sample spans under 250,000 clones, roughly three quarters being singletons. Material for sequencing was PBMCs. The receptors stem from a woman in her 30s in good health and CMV-seronegative.

The V gene is TRBV7-2, the J gene TRBJ1-5, with TRBD1 matching 10 bases. Per germline, CDR1 SGHTA and CDR2 FQGNSA. The V and J ends lost 5 bases and 0 bases, in that order; junction bases with no gene match: 4. This CDR3 is built from 16 residues. As DNA, the CDR3 is TGTGCCAGCAGCGGCGGGACAGGGGTTAGCAATCAGCCCCAGCATTTT. Its translation: CASSGGTGVSNQPQHF.

This chain links TRBV27 with TRBJ1-4, with 7 bases aligning to TRBD1. The V segment lost 1 base and the J segment 4 bases; nucleotides outside the gene matches: 3. This CDR3 comprises 15 residues. CDR1 MNHEY and CDR2 SMNVEV come from the germline V gene (reference sequence). For the CDR3, the DNA is TGTGCCAGCAGTTTATGGACAGGTGTTAATGAAAAACTGTTTTTT. It is translated as CASSLWTGVNEKLFF.

Here the CDR3 reads CASSPWTGGKTGELFF. In DNA, the CDR3 is TGTGCCAGCAGTCCTTGGACAGGGGGAAAAACCGGGGAGCTGTTTTTT. This rearrangement joins TRBV27 to TRBJ2-2, with TRBD1 matching 10 bases. Germline V CDR1 and CDR2: MNHEY, SMNVEV (reference sequence). The V gene end was trimmed by 5 bases and the J gene end by 5 bases; junction bases not matched to a gene: 8. The CDR3 length is 16 residues.

CDR3 nucleotide sequence: TGTGCCAGCTCACCCCTCGAAAGGGGGCAGGGTAACGGCTACACCTTC. Protein: CASSPLERGQGNGYTF. The rearrangement joins TRBV18 to TRBJ1-2; 7 bases are a match to TRBD1. CDR3 size: 16 residues. Germline V CDR1 and CDR2: KGHSH, LQKENI. The V and J ends lost 3 bases and 8 bases, in that order; junction bases with no gene match: 15.

In this sample, this clone turned up once. The chain joins TRBV28 to TRBJ2-7; 10 nucleotides align to TRBD2. The germline V gene has CDR1 MDHEN and CDR2 SYDVKM. J lost 2 bases, V lost 9 bases, and 7 bases had no gene match. The CDR3 covers 14 residues. The CDR3: CASFASGRPYEQYF. For the CDR3, the DNA is TGTGCCAGTTTCGCTAGCGGGAGACCCTACGAGCAGTACTTC. Complete variable domain (other parts from reference TRBV28 and TRBJ2-7): DVKVTQSSRYLVKRTGEKVFLECVQDMDHENMFWYRQDPGLGLRLIYFSYDVKMKEKGDIPEGYSVSREKKERFSLILESASTNQTSMYLCASFASGRPYEQYFGPGTRLTVT.

As to this clone: The same CDR3 arises from other DNA sequences in this sample as well. This chain uses TRBV5-1 with TRBJ2-1; TRBD2 might be the D (7 bases). CDR1 is SGHRS and CDR2 is YFSETQ in the germline V gene. Between the trimmed V and J ends, which lost 5 bases and 0 bases, there was a span of 15 bases. The CDR3 totals 16 residues. CDR3 residues: CASSFGGGSSYNEQFF. As DNA, the CDR3 is TGCGCCAGCAGTTTCGGGGGCGGGAGCTCCTACAATGAGCAGTTCTTC.

This clone occurred a few times. The gene calls are TRBV18 and TRBJ2-2; D ambiguous. CDR3 size: 15 residues. V was cut by 0 bases and J by 4 bases, with 9 bases left in between. Germline-derived CDR1 and CDR2 are KGHSH and LQKENI. As DNA, the CDR3 is TGTGCCAGCTCACCACCTCATACTGGCACCGGGGAGCTGTTTTTT. Amino acid sequence: CASSPPHTGTGELFF.

The chain recombines TRBV18 with TRBJ1-1; no definite D call. The CDR3 length is 13 residues. The V gene lost 2 bases and the J gene lost 6 bases, with 10 bases spanning the gap. CDR1 KGHSH and CDR2 LQKENI come from the germline V gene. The CDR3 sequence is CASSPISRSEAFF. In DNA form, the CDR3 reads TGTGCCAGCTCACCAATTTCGCGATCTGAAGCTTTCTTT.

This clone was seen a handful of times. The chain combines TRBV4-2 with TRBJ1-6, with D unresolved. This CDR3 contains 17 residues. Germline CDR1 and CDR2: LGHNA and YNFKEQ. V was trimmed by 0 bases and J by 0 bases, leaving 9 bases between them. CDR3 DNA sequence: TGTGCCAGCAGCCAAGAACCCCTAAGCTCCTATAATTCACCCCTCCACTTT. Translated, it gives CASSQEPLSSYNSPLHF.

The chain joins TRBV19 to TRBJ1-6, with TRBD1 matching 8 bases. Germline V gene sequence: CDR1 LNHDA, CDR2 SQIVND (reference sequence). Trimming cost V 6 bases and J 10 bases; bases outside gene matches: 8. The CDR3 runs to 14 residues. CDR3 residues: CASSSDRGRSPLHF. The CDR3 DNA sequence: TGTGCCAGTAGCAGCGACAGGGGAAGGTCACCCCTCCACTTT.

This clone was seen only a few times. This sequence joins TRBV7-9 and TRBJ1-5; TRBD1 matches at 8 bases. Trimming at V came to 4 bases and at J to 3 bases, leaving 5 bases not matched to a gene. CDR1 is SEHNR, CDR2 FQNEAQ, per germline (reference sequence). CDR3 length: 15 amino acids. CDR3 nucleotide sequence: TGTGCCAGCAGCTCAGGGACAGGCCACAATCAGCCCCAGCATTTT. Amino acids: CASSSGTGHNQPQHF.

The rearrangement uses TRBV11-3 and TRBJ1-6; perhaps TRBD1 as D (5 bases). CDR1 is SGHNT, CDR2 YENEEA, per germline. V lost 0 bases and J lost 7, with 10 bases in between. The CDR3 totals 15 residues. The CDR3 nucleotides read TGTGCCAGCAGCTTAGATGGGGCCGGCAATTCACCCCTCCACTTT. It encodes CASSLDGAGNSPLHF.

The chain couples TRBV20-1 to TRBJ2-7; TRBD2 matches at 11 bases. Germline V gene data show CDR1 as DFQATT and CDR2 as SNEGSKA (reference sequence). V lost 7 bases and J lost 7; bases outside the gene matches: 3. CDR3 length: 11 residues. DNA for the CDR3: TGCAGTGGCGGGACTAGCGGAGAGCAGTACTTC. Protein: CSGGTSGEQYF.

The chain employs TRBV5-1 and TRBJ1-1; no firm D call. Germline CDR1 is SGHRS and CDR2 is YFSETQ. The V gene lost 0 bases and the J gene lost 2 bases, with 5 bases spanning the gap. This CDR3 region has 13 residues. CDR3 bases: TGCGCCAGCAGCTTGGAACACAACACTGAAGCTTTCTTT. Translating it yields CASSLEHNTEAFF.

V and J are TRBV6-5 and TRBJ2-1; 9 nucleotides agree with TRBD2. CDR3 length: 15 amino acids. The V gene end was trimmed by 6 bases and the J gene end by 4 bases; junction bases not matched to a gene: 7. Germline V lookup: CDR1 MNHEY, CDR2 SVGAGI. The CDR3 nucleotides read TGTGCCAGCAGGTTCCTAGCGGGGCCATACAATGAGCAGTTCTTC. It encodes CASRFLAGPYNEQFF.

This sequence joins TRBV12-5 and TRBJ2-2; 8 bases match TRBD1. This CDR3 has 15 amino acids. Germline V gene lookup returns CDR1 LGHNT and CDR2 FRNRAP. Trimming at V came to 6 bases and at J to 7 bases, leaving 10 bases not matched to a gene. CDR3 coding DNA: TGTGCTAGTGGATCTGGACAGGGCCCTCTCGGGGAGCTGTTTTTT. Its protein is CASGSGQGPLGELFF.

This chain links TRBV27 with TRBJ2-6; D not certain. This CDR3 comprises 15 residues. In germline, CDR1 is MNHEY, CDR2 SMNVEV (reference sequence). Trimming shortened V by 3 bases and J by 3 bases, and 9 bases separated the two germline ends. The CDR3 bases are TGTGCCAGCAGTTTCTTGGGCCTTGGGGCCAACGTCCTGACTTTC. It is translated as CASSFLGLGANVLTF.

The chain is built from TRBV11-1 and TRBJ2-1, with D possibly being TRBD2 (6 bases). The CDR3 totals 14 residues. Germline V lookup: CDR1 SGHAT, CDR2 FQDESV (reference sequence). V gave up 5 bases and J gave up 10 bases, with 18 bases separating them. CDR3 nucleotides: TGTGCCAGCAGCCCCCGGGACTCTGCCTTAGAGCAGTTCTTC. Translation: CASSPRDSALEQFF.

This clone is a singleton in its sample. The chain combines TRBV6-5 with TRBJ2-7, with a tentative D call TRBD1 (5 bases). CDR1 is MNHEY and CDR2 is SVGAGI in the germline V gene. V was trimmed by 7 bases and J by 3 bases, leaving 10 bases between them. This CDR3 region has 12 residues. DNA of the CDR3: TGTGCCAGCAACTCAGGGTTCTACGAGCAGTACTTC. Translation: CASNSGFYEQYF.

The V gene is TRBV5-4, the J gene TRBJ2-1, with TRBD2 matching 9 bases. CDR1 SGHNT and CDR2 YYREEE come from the germline V gene (reference sequence). The J segment lost 6 bases and the V segment lost 5 bases, leaving 12 bases of the junction unmatched. This CDR3 spans 16 amino acids. In nucleotides, the CDR3 is TGTGCCAGCAGGAAGGATCTAGCGGGAACTGGCAATGAGCAGTTCTTC. The encoded protein is CASRKDLAGTGNEQFF.

The rearrangement uses TRBV6-6 and TRBJ1-1, with TRBD1 identical over 7 bases. The CDR3 spans 14 residues. Germline V gives CDR1 MNHNY, CDR2 SVGAGI (reference sequence). V was pared by 6 bases and J by 4 bases, with 8 bases of the junction left unmatched. CDR3 residues: CASSPTGAGTEAFF. The DNA for the CDR3 is TGTGCCAGCAGCCCCACAGGGGCGGGCACTGAAGCTTTCTTT.

V gene TRBV4-1 combines with J gene TRBJ1-4; D remains unclear. CDR1 and CDR2 from the germline V gene are MGHRA and YSYEKL. This CDR3 comprises 15 residues. V lost 1 base and J 4 bases, leaving 10 bases between the germline ends. The CDR3 DNA reads as TGCGCCAGCAGCCAAGCGCGGGTCCGTAATGAAAAACTGTTTTTT. Translated, it gives CASSQARVRNEKLFF.

This chain connects TRBV19 to TRBJ1-5; possible D gene TRBD1, 6 bases. Deletions cut 7 bases from V and 3 bases from J, with 10 bases between. CDR3 length equals 13 residues. The germline gives CDR1 LNHDA, CDR2 SQIVND (reference sequence). The CDR3, as DNA: TGTGCCAGTACCCGACAGGACAATCAGCCCCAGCATTTT. It encodes CASTRQDNQPQHF.

The CDR3 protein is CASSQQGQGTEAFF. The CDR3 bases are TGTGCCAGCAGTCAACAGGGGCAGGGCACTGAAGCTTTCTTT. The chain uses TRBV25-1 and TRBJ1-1; 7 bases map to TRBD1. The CDR3 length is 14 residues. The V gene's germline CDR1 is MGHDK and CDR2 SYGVNS. Trimming took 5 bases from V and 4 from J; bases not matched to a gene: 7.

The sample holds a few counts of this clone. This chain links TRBV7-6 with TRBJ2-1; D call uncertain. The CDR3 extends over 12 amino acids. V shed 1 base and J shed 8 bases, with 6 bases lying between them. CDR1 and CDR2 (germline): SGHVS, FNYEAQ. The CDR3 protein is CASSLVADEQFF. In DNA, the CDR3 is TGTGCCAGCAGCTTAGTGGCCGATGAGCAGTTCTTC.

This clone was recorded once. V is TRBV5-1 and J is TRBJ1-1; TRBD1 aligns across 7 bases. The CDR3 is 14 amino acids. CDR1 is SGHRS and CDR2 is YFSETQ in the germline V gene. With V trimmed by 7 bases and J by 1 base, 7 bases remained unmatched. The CDR3 protein is CASSAQGRNTEAFF. The CDR3 nucleotides read TGCGCCAGCTCCGCACAGGGGCGGAACACTGAAGCTTTCTTT.

The chain links TRBV6-1 to TRBJ1-3, with D perhaps matching TRBD1 (5 bases). The CDR3 contains 15 residues. CDR1 and CDR2 (germline): MNHNS, SASEGT. Trimming removed 0 bases at V and 7 bases at J, with 13 bases between. The CDR3 spells CASSEALQGKNTIYF. CDR3 nucleotide sequence: TGTGCCAGCAGTGAAGCACTTCAGGGAAAGAACACCATATATTTT.

The rearrangement uses TRBV4-1 and TRBJ2-5; D remains unclear. V lost 0 bases and J 5 bases, leaving 13 bases between the germline ends. The germline V gene encodes CDR1 MGHRA and CDR2 YSYEKL. The CDR3 has 15 amino acids. CDR3 bases: TGCGCCAGCAGCCAAGATCAATTTGCGATGGAGACCCAGTACTTC. Encoded protein: CASSQDQFAMETQYF.